Listed here are 9 T cell receptor beta chains from one sample, sequenced in a study of monozygotic twins with cystic fibrosis. TCRdb keeps only in-frame clones here, not all; method: immunoSEQ multiplex PCR. The sample includes approximately 17,000 clones, approximately 96% seen only once; the top ten take approximately 0.62%. The source material was blood. Every receptor here comes from a girl aged 2-15 years with cystic fibrosis.

The rearrangement uses TRBV14 and TRBJ1-4; possibly TRBD1 for D (5 bases). The CDR3 totals 13 residues. CDR1 is SGHDN and CDR2 is FVKESK in the germline V gene. V lost 6 bases and J lost 8, with 13 bases in between. The CDR3 region is CASRSQGVEKLFF. DNA for the CDR3: TGTGCCAGCAGGTCTCAGGGTGTGGAAAAACTGTTTTTT.

The rearrangement links TRBV19 to TRBJ1-5, with D perhaps matching TRBD1 (5 bases). Germline V gives CDR1 LNHDA, CDR2 SQIVND (reference sequence). The V gene lost 2 bases and the J gene lost 3 bases, with 14 bases spanning the gap. The CDR3 consists of 16 residues. As DNA, the CDR3 is TGTGCCAGTAGTATATCGGGGGGTTGGGTCAATCAGCCCCAGCATTTT. Encoded protein: CASSISGGWVNQPQHF.

In its sample, this clone was seen once. The J gene is TRBJ2-2, the V gene TRBV19, with D unresolved. The CDR3 totals 14 residues. Germline values: CDR1 LNHDA, CDR2 SQIVND (reference sequence). Trimming cost V 0 bases and J 1 base, with 3 bases left between them. CDR3 nucleotides: TGTGCCAGTAGTATAGAAAGGAACACCGGGGAGCTGTTTTTT. Translated, it gives CASSIERNTGELFF. Based on the CDR3 plus reference TRBV19 and TRBJ2-2, the full variable domain is DGGITQSPKYLFRKEGQNVTLSCEQNLNHDAMYWYRQDPGQGLRLIYYSQIVNDFQKGDIAEGYSVSREKKESFPLTVTSAQKNPTAFYLCASSIERNTGELFFGEGSRLTVL.

V usage is TRBV30 and J usage is TRBJ1-1; possibly TRBD1 for D (5 bases). V gave up 5 bases and J gave up 1 base, with 17 bases separating them. This CDR3 spans 15 amino acids. Per germline, CDR1 GTSNPN and CDR2 SVGIG (reference sequence). DNA for the CDR3: TGTGCCTGGGAAGGACCGGGACTCAAGAACACTGAAGCTTTCTTT. Translating gives CAWEGPGLKNTEAFF. The variable domain in full, with the rest retrieved from reference TRBV30 and TRBJ1-1, is SQTIHQWPATLVQPVGSPLSLECTVEGTSNPNLYWYRQAAGRGLQLLFYSVGIGQISSEVPQNLSASRPQDRQFILSSKKLLLSDSGFYLCAWEGPGLKNTEAFFGQGTRLTVV.

This clone was found a few times. V usage is TRBV4-3 and J usage is TRBJ2-2; the D is unclear. The germline V and J ends were trimmed by 2 bases and 0 bases, with 10 bases remaining between them. Germline CDR1 is LGHNA and CDR2 is YSLEER. The length of the CDR3 is 16 residues. The CDR3 nucleotides are TGCGCCAGCAGCCAACAGGACGGCGCGAACACCGGGGAGCTGTTTTTT. This codes for CASSQQDGANTGELFF.

This chain uses TRBV14 with TRBJ2-1; TRBD1 is a possible D gene (6 bases). Trimming removed 5 bases from V and 6 bases from J, with 29 bases in between. This CDR3 comprises 19 residues. The germline gives CDR1 SGHDN, CDR2 FVKESK. The DNA for the CDR3 is TGTGCCAGCAGCTCGCGACGGACTGCCGGGACAAGGCTATCCAATGAGCAGTTCTTC. Translation: CASSSRRTAGTRLSNEQFF.

V and J are TRBV19 and TRBJ1-5; D call uncertain. The V and J ends lost 3 bases and 4 bases respectively, with 10 bases between them. Germline CDR1 LNHDA, CDR2 SQIVND (reference sequence). The CDR3 consists of 14 residues. The CDR3 DNA reads TGTGCCAGTAGTATTCGCAGGCATAATCAGCCCCAGCATTTT. Protein product: CASSIRRHNQPQHF.

The gene calls are TRBV7-6 and TRBJ1-1; D uncertain. Germline CDR1 reads SGHVS; CDR2 reads FNYEAQ. Trimming removed 1 base from V and 3 bases from J, with 12 bases in between. There are 15 residues in the CDR3. In nucleotides, the CDR3 is TGTGCCAGCAGCTTAGGGTCAAATTTGGACACTGAAGCTTTCTTT. It translates to CASSLGSNLDTEAFF.

About this clone: A junction boundary mismatches the germline segment, possibly from a read error. The chain couples TRBV7-8 to TRBJ1-6; D call uncertain. In germline, CDR1 is SGHVS, CDR2 FQNEAQ. The CDR3 totals 14 residues. CDR3 bases: TGTGCCAGCAGCTTAGGACCCTACAATTCACCCCTCCACTTT. Translation gives CASSLGPYNSPLHF. The full variable domain, with the rest looked up from reference TRBV7-8 and TRBJ1-6, is GAGVSQSPRYKVAKRGQDVALRCDPISGHVSLFWYQQALGQGPEFLTYFQNEAQLDKSGLPSDRFFAERPEGSVSTLKIQRTQQEDSAVYLCASSLGPYNSPLHFGNGTRLTVT.